The 15 T cell receptor beta chains below come from one sample, sequenced in a study of PD-L1 blockade in urothelial cancer. The data were produced by immunoSEQ multiplex PCR, yet TCRdb's version contains in-frame clones alone and is incomplete. The profile covers 90,000 to 120,000 clones, with roughly nine tenths appearing a single time and 0.8% to 1% taken by the ten largest. This specimen was PBMCs, taken around atezolizumab (anti-PD-L1) treatment. All receptors derive from an elderly woman with urothelial cancer.

This chain joins TRBV29-1 and TRBJ2-1; 9 bases are shared with TRBD2. This CDR3 has 13 residues. J was trimmed by 10 bases and V by 7 bases; bases with no gene match: 11. From germline, CDR1 is SQVTM and CDR2 ANQGSEA. The CDR3 coding sequence is TGCAGCGCCCGAGATCGCGGGAGGGGCGAGCAGTTCTTC. Its translation: CSARDRGRGEQFF.

The gene calls are TRBV14 and TRBJ1-1; 10 nucleotides align to TRBD1. J was trimmed by 3 bases and V by 2 bases; bases with no gene match: 3. The CDR3 covers 15 residues. Germline CDR1 and CDR2: SGHDN and FVKESK. The DNA for the CDR3 is TGTGCCAGCAGCCAAAGGACAGGGGGGGACACTGAAGCTTTCTTT. It specifies CASSQRTGGDTEAFF.

This chain uses TRBV28 with TRBJ2-6, with 10 bases matching TRBD1. The CDR3 is made up of 15 amino acids. J lost 5 bases, V lost 6 bases, and 4 bases had no gene match. Germline V gives CDR1 MDHEN, CDR2 SYDVKM. In DNA, the CDR3 is TGTGCCAGCAGGACAGGGGGCGTAAGGGCCAACGTCCTGACTTTC. Translating it yields CASRTGGVRANVLTF.

The V and J genes are TRBV4-2 and TRBJ2-3; 11 bases are shared with TRBD2. The CDR3 consists of 17 residues. Germline CDR1 is LGHNA and CDR2 is YNFKEQ. The V gene end was trimmed by 4 bases and the J gene end by 1 base; junction bases not matched to a gene: 7. The CDR3 sequence: CASSPTVTSGGTDTQYF. For the CDR3, the DNA is TGTGCCAGCAGCCCCACAGTGACTAGCGGGGGCACAGATACGCAGTATTTT.

V gene TRBV6-6 combines with J gene TRBJ1-4, with D perhaps TRBD1 (6 bases). This CDR3 has 13 amino acids. Trimming stripped 6 bases from V and 7 bases from J, with 12 bases between. The germline CDR1 and CDR2 sequences are MNHNY and SVGAGI (reference sequence). The CDR3 DNA reads as TGTGCCAGCAGCACCGGGACAATTGAAAAACTGTTTTTT. Protein product: CASSTGTIEKLFF.

The chain couples TRBV10-2 to TRBJ2-4; 7 bases match TRBD2. This CDR3 comprises 15 residues. J lost 1 base, V lost 3 bases, and 3 bases had no gene match. CDR1 WSHSY and CDR2 SAAADI come from the germline V gene. The CDR3 reads CASSDPGGAKNIQYF. The CDR3 DNA is TGCGCCAGCAGTGACCCGGGAGGCGCCAAAAACATTCAGTACTTC.

CDR3 protein: CASSITSGTYNEQFF. CDR3 bases: TGCGCCAGCAGCATAACTAGCGGGACCTACAATGAGCAGTTCTTC. J is TRBJ2-1 and V is TRBV5-1; 10 nucleotides agree with TRBD2. Per germline, CDR1 SGHRS and CDR2 YFSETQ. V was pared by 4 bases and J by 2 bases, with 3 bases of the junction left unmatched. The CDR3 has 15 amino acids.

The chain joins TRBV5-1 to TRBJ2-7; 7 nucleotides align to TRBD1. Looked up from germline, CDR1 is SGHRS and CDR2 is YFSETQ. This CDR3 region has 16 residues. Germline trimming cut 0 bases from V and 5 bases from J; bases unmatched to any gene: 11. The CDR3 is CASSLGHATGFDEQYF. CDR3 sequence (DNA): TGCGCCAGCAGCTTGGGCCACGCGACAGGGTTCGACGAGCAGTACTTC.

The chain uses TRBV9 and TRBJ2-7, with D possibly matching TRBD1 (6 bases). Trimming removed 4 bases at V and 3 bases at J, with 11 bases between. The germline CDR1 and CDR2 sequences are SGDLS and YYNGEE. The CDR3 has 13 amino acids. The CDR3: CASSTQGDYEQYF. The CDR3 bases are TGTGCCAGCAGCACACAGGGAGACTACGAGCAGTACTTC.

This clone was seen only a few times. The chain is built from TRBV28 and TRBJ2-7; TRBD1 is a possible D gene (6 bases). The CDR3 totals 16 residues. V shed 5 bases and J shed 3 bases, with 20 bases lying between them. Germline CDR1 is MDHEN and CDR2 is SYDVKM. CDR3 region: CASSERQEPSIYEQYF. CDR3 coding DNA: TGTGCCAGCAGTGAAAGACAGGAGCCTTCCATCTACGAGCAGTACTTC.

The CDR3 DNA sequence: TGTGCCAGCAGTGCCGTTGGAGGGACTGAAGCTTTCTTT. Protein sequence: CASSAVGGTEAFF. The chain combines TRBV6-1 with TRBJ1-1; the D is unclear. Per germline, CDR1 MNHNS and CDR2 SASEGT. The CDR3 sequence is 13 residues long. V shed 4 bases and J shed 5 bases, with 11 bases lying between them.

CDR3 region: CASSGSLQVLNQPQHF. CDR3 DNA sequence: TGTGCCAGCAGTGGTAGTTTGCAGGTTCTCAATCAGCCCCAGCATTTT. This sequence joins TRBV6-1 and TRBJ1-5; D call uncertain. CDR3 size: 16 residues. Germline V gene lookup returns CDR1 MNHNS and CDR2 SASEGT. The V end lost 4 bases, the J end lost 3 bases, and 16 bases lay between the germline ends.

V is TRBV27 and J is TRBJ1-1, with TRBD1 matching over 7 bases. J gave up 5 bases and V 0 bases, and 9 bases lay outside the gene matches. The CDR3 is 16 residues long. The germline V gene encodes CDR1 MNHEY and CDR2 SMNVEV (reference sequence). The CDR3 coding sequence is TGTGCCAGCAGTTTATCGAGTAGGGGGCTGGGGACTGAAGCTTTCTTT. Its translation: CASSLSSRGLGTEAFF.

This chain uses TRBV6-6 with TRBJ2-1; TRBD2 matches 14 bases. With V trimmed by 11 bases and J by 9 bases, 9 bases remained unmatched. The CDR3 consists of 14 residues. CDR1 is MNHNY and CDR2 is SVGAGI in the germline V gene (reference sequence). The CDR3 sequence: CAVAGTSGSVEQFF. The CDR3 coding sequence is TGTGCCGTCGCCGGGACTAGCGGGAGTGTTGAGCAGTTCTTC.

This chain links TRBV9 with TRBJ1-4; D is perhaps TRBD1 (6 bases). The CDR3 has 16 residues. The V gene lost 4 bases and the J gene lost 5 bases, with 18 bases spanning the gap. The V gene's germline CDR1 is SGDLS and CDR2 YYNGEE. The CDR3 loop is CASSREGGGLNEKLFF. CDR3 DNA sequence: TGTGCCAGCAGCCGCGAGGGGGGAGGGCTGAATGAAAAACTGTTTTTT. Based on the CDR3 plus reference TRBV9 and TRBJ1-4, the full variable domain is DSGVTQTPKHLITATGQRVTLRCSPRSGDLSVYWYQQSLDQGLQFLIQYYNGEERAKGNILERFSAQQFPDLHSELNLSSLELGDSALYFCASSREGGGLNEKLFFGSGTQLSVL.